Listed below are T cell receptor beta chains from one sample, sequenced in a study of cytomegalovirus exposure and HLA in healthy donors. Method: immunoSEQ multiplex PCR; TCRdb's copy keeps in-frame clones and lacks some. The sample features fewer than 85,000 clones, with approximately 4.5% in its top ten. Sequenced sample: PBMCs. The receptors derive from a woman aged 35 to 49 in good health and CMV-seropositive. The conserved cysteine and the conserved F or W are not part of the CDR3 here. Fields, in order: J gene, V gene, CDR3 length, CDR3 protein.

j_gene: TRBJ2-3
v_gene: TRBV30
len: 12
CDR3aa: AWSVKKTGDTQY

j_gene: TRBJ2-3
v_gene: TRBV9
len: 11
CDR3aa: ASSSGGGDTQY

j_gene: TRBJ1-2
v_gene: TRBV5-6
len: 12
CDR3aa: ASSYDRGLNGYT

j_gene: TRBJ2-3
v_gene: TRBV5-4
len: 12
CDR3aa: ASSQAGGTDTQY

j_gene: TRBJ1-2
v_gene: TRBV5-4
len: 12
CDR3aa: ASSTSGITYGYT

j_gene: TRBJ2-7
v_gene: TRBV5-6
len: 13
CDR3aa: ASSLGQGRPYEQY

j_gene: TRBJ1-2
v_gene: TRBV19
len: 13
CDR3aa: ATLPRDRMNYGYT

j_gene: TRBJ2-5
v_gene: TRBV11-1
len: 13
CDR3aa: ASTQGTFGQETQY

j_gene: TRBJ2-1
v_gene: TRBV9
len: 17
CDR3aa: ASSVGGTGGAGGYNEQF

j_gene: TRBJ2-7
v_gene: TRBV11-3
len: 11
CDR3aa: ASSLKSGYEQY

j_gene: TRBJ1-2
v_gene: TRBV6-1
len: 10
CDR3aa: ASSFDRVGYT

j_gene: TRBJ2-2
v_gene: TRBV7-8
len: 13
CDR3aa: ASSFSGQGAGELF

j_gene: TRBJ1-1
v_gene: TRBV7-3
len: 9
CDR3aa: ASSLTTEAF

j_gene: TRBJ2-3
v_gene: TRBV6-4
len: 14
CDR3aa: ASSDSGDSFPDTQY

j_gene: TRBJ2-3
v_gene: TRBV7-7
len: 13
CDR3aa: ASSLERGDADTQY

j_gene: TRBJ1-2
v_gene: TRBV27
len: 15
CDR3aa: ASSLSNFVGRLYGYT

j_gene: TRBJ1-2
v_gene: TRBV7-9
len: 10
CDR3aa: ASSWTGDGYT

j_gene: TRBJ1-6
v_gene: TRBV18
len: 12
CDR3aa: ASSPGQQNSPLH

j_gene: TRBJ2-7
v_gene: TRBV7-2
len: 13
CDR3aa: ASSRTSGGAYEQY

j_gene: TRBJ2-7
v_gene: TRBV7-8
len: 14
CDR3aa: ASSSLGRSSSYEQY

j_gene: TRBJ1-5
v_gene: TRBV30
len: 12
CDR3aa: AWSAGISNQPQH

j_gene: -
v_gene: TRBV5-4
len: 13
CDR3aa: ASSSGAGPRGEQY